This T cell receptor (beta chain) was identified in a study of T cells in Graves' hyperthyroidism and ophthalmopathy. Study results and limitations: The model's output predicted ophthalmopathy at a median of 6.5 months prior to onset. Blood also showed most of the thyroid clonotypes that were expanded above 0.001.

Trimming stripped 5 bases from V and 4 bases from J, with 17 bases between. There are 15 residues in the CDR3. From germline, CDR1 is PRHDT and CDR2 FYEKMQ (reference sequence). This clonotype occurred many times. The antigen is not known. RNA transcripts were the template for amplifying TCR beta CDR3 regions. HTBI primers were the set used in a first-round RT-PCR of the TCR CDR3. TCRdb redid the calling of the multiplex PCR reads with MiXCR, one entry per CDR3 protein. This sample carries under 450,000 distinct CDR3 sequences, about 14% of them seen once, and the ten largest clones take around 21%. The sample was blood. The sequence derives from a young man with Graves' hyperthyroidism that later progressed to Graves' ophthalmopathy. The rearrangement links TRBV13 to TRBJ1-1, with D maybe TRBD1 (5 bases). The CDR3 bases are TGTGCCAGCAGCCAGTGGGCCGGGGCCGGCACTGAAGCTTTCTTT. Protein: CASSQWAGAGTEAFF.